These 9 T cell receptor beta chains were sequenced from one sample in a study of T cells in Graves' hyperthyroidism and ophthalmopathy. The investigators amplified TCR beta CDR3 regions from RNA transcripts. First-round RT-PCR targeting the TCR CDR3 was performed with the HTBI primer set. TCRdb used MiXCR to reprocess the multiplex PCR reads, holding one entry per CDR3 protein. Here the sample spans hundreds of thousands of distinct CDR3 sequences, 12% to 15% being singletons. Sequencing was performed on blood. The receptors shown here come from a woman in her sixties or seventies with Graves' ophthalmopathy.

The table lists this clonotype with many counts. The chain recombines TRBV18 with TRBJ2-7, with 9 bases fitting TRBD1. V shed 6 bases and J 1 base; nucleotides not matched to a gene: 7. The germline gives CDR1 KGHSH, CDR2 LQKENI. CDR3 length: 15 amino acids. The chain's CDR3 is CASSPRTGVSYEQYF. DNA of the CDR3: TGTGCCAGCTCGCCCAGGACAGGGGTTTCCTACGAGCAGTACTTC.

This clonotype occurred a few times. V is TRBV6-1 and J is TRBJ2-3; D is uncertain. The V gene's germline CDR1 is MNHNS and CDR2 SASEGT. The V and J ends lost 2 bases and 6 bases respectively, with 9 bases between them. The CDR3 is made up of 13 amino acids. The CDR3: CASSERTVDTQYF. DNA of the CDR3: TGTGCCAGCAGTGAAAGGACCGTGGATACGCAGTATTTT.

The chain uses TRBV20-1 and TRBJ2-1; 8 bases line up with TRBD2. The CDR3 covers 13 residues. Germline assignment: CDR1 DFQATT and CDR2 SNEGSKA (reference sequence). The CDR3 nucleotides are TGCAGCCCCGGGGGGGGGGGTCTCAATGAGCAGTTCTTC. Its protein product is CSPGGGGLNEQFF.

The chain has TRBV7-2 and TRBJ2-7; weak D call: TRBD2 (6 bases). CDR1 and CDR2 from the germline V gene are SGHTA and FQGNSA. With 1 base removed from V and 3 bases from J, the gap between germline ends came to 10 bases. The CDR3 length is 14 residues. CDR3 in amino acids: CASSLGGEVYEQYF. CDR3 bases: TGTGCCAGCAGCTTAGGAGGGGAGGTCTACGAGCAGTACTTC.

At least ten counts were recorded for this clonotype. V and J are TRBV7-9 and TRBJ2-7, with D hard to call. V shed 5 bases and J shed 2 bases, with 13 bases lying between them. The CDR3 length is 14 residues. Looked up from germline, CDR1 is SEHNR and CDR2 is FQNEAQ (reference sequence). CDR3 loop: CASSLGRSPYEQYF. The CDR3 coding sequence is TGTGCCAGCAGCCTAGGGCGGAGTCCCTACGAGCAGTACTTC.

This clonotype was recorded at least ten times. The rearrangement links TRBV5-1 to TRBJ2-5, with D tentatively TRBD1 or TRBD2 (5 bases each). Germline-derived CDR1 and CDR2 are SGHRS and YFSETQ. The CDR3 sequence is 16 residues long. Trimming removed 0 bases from V and 7 bases from J, with 19 bases in between. DNA for the CDR3: TGCGCCAGCAGCTTGGAATGGGACGGGACCCTGGGGACCCAGTACTTC. It translates to CASSLEWDGTLGTQYF.

This clonotype came up many times. The V call is TRBV6-1, the J call TRBJ1-1; D unclear. CDR1 and CDR2 from the germline V gene are MNHNS and SASEGT. This CDR3 spans 16 amino acids. With 6 bases removed from V and 0 bases from J, the gap between germline ends came to 17 bases. The CDR3 here is CASRDGAFTMNTEAFF. The CDR3 coding sequence is TGTGCCAGCAGGGACGGTGCCTTTACGATGAACACTGAAGCTTTCTTT.

This clonotype has at least ten counts. This chain joins TRBV28 and TRBJ1-2; D is uncertain. Between the trimmed V and J ends, which lost 7 bases and 6 bases, there was a span of 24 bases. The CDR3 is 16 amino acids. Per germline, CDR1 MDHEN and CDR2 SYDVKM. CDR3 bases: TGTGCCAGCAATCTTAGTAGTTTCCGGGGTTGGAATGGCTACACCTTC. Translation: CASNLSSFRGWNGYTF.

This clonotype was counted ten times or more. V and J are TRBV20-1 and TRBJ2-7, with D tentatively TRBD2 (7 bases). This CDR3 spans 16 amino acids. The V gene lost 3 bases and the J gene lost 0 bases, with 18 bases spanning the gap. CDR1 is DFQATT, CDR2 SNEGSKA, per germline (reference sequence). CDR3 DNA sequence: TGCAGTGCTAGTGGGGGGGCGGGACTCAGCTCCTACGAGCAGTACTTC. Translating it yields CSASGGAGLSSYEQYF.